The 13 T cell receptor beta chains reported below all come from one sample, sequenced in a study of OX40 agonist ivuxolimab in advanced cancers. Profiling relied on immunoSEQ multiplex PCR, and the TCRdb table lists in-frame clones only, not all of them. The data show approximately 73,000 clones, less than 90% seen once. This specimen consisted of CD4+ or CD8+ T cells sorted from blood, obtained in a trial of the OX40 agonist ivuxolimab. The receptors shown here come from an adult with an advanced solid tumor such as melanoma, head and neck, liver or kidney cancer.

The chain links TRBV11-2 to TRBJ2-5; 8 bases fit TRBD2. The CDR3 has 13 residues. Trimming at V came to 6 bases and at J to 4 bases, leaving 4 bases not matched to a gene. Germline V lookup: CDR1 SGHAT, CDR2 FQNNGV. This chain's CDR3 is CASRGLAGETQYF. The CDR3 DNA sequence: TGTGCCAGCAGGGGGCTAGCGGGAGAGACCCAGTACTTC.

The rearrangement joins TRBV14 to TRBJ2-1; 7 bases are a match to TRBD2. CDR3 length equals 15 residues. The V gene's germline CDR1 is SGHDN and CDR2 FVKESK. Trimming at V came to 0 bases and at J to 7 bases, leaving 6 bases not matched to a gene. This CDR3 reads CASSQDWGLLNEQFF. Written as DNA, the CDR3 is TGTGCCAGCAGCCAAGATTGGGGACTACTTAATGAGCAGTTCTTC.

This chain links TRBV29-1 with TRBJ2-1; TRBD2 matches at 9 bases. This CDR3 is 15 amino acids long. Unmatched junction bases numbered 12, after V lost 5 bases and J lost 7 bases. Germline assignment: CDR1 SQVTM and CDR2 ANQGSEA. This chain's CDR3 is CSVLPLLAGVNEQFF. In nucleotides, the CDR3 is TGCAGCGTTCTCCCCCTACTAGCGGGCGTGAATGAGCAGTTCTTC.

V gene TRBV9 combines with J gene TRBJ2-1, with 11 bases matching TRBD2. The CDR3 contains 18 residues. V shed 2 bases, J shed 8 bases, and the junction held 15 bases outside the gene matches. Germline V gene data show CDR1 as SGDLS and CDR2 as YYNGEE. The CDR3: CASSVRALAGGQFDEQFF. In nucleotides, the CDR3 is TGTGCCAGCAGCGTGAGGGCCCTAGCGGGGGGACAGTTTGATGAGCAGTTCTTC.

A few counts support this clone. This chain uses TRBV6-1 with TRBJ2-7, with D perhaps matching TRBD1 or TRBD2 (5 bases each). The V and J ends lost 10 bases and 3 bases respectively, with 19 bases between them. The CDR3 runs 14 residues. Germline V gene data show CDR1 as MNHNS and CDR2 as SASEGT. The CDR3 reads CATILNRDDYEQYF. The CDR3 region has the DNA TGTGCCACCATCCTGAACCGGGACGACTACGAGCAGTACTTC.

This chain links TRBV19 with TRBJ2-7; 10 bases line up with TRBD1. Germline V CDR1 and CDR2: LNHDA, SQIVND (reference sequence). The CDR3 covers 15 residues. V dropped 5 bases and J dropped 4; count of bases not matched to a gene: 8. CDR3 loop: CASSLPGQGSYEQYF. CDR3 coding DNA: TGTGCCAGTAGTCTTCCGGGACAGGGGTCGTACGAGCAGTACTTC.

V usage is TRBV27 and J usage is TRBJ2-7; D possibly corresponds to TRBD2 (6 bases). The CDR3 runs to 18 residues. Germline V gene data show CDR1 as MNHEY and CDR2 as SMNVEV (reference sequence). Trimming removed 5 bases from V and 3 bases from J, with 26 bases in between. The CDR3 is CASSPSPKETRRYYEQYF. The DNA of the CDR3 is TGTGCCAGCAGTCCAAGTCCCAAAGAGACTAGGCGATACTACGAGCAGTACTTC.

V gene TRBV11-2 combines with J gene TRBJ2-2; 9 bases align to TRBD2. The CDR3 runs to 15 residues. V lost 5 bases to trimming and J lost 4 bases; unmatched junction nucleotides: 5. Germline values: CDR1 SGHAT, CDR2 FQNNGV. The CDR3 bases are TGTGCCAGCAGCCGGGGACTAGCTGGCACCGGGGAGCTGTTTTTT. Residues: CASSRGLAGTGELFF. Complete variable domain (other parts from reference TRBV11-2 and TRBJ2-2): EAGVAQSPRYKIIEKRQSVAFWCNPISGHATLYWYQQILGQGPKLLIQFQNNGVVDDSQLPKDRFSAERLKGVDSTLKIQPAKLEDSAVYLCASSRGLAGTGELFFGEGSRLTVL.

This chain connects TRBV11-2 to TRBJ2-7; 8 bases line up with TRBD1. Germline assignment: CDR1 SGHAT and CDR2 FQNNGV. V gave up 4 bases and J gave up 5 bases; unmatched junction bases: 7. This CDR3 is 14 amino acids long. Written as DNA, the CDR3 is TGTGCCAGCAGCTCAGACAGGGGTAGCAACGAGCAGTACTTC. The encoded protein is CASSSDRGSNEQYF.

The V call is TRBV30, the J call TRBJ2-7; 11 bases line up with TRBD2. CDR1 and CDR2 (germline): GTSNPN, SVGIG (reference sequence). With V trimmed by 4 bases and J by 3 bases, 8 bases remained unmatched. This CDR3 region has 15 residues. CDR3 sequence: CAWTGLAGGGYEQYF. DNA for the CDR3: TGTGCCTGGACGGGGCTAGCGGGAGGAGGCTACGAGCAGTACTTC.

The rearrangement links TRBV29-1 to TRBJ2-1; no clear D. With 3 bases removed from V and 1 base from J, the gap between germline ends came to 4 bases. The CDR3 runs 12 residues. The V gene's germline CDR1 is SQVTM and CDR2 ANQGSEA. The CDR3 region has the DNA TGCAGCGTTGAGCCTTCCTACAATGAGCAGTTCTTC. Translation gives CSVEPSYNEQFF.

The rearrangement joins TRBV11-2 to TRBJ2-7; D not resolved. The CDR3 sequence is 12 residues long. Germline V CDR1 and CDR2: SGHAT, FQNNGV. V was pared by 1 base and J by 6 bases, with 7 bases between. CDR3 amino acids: CASSLVGSEQYF. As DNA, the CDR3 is TGTGCCAGCAGCTTAGTAGGTTCCGAGCAGTACTTC.

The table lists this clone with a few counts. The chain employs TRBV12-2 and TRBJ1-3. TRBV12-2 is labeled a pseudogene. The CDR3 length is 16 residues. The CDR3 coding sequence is TGTGCAAGTCGCATCCTACACTGGGTCTCCGGAAACACCATATATTTT. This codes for CASRILHWVSGNTIYF.